A single sample is the source of the 9 T cell receptor beta chains below, sequenced in a study of blood T cell repertoires in COVID-19. Assay used: immunoSEQ multiplex PCR; TCRdb lists only in-frame clones, some missing. Here the sample spans about 370,000 clones, roughly nine tenths being singletons. The sample was peripheral blood. These receptors all stem from a woman aged 25-40 years with COVID-19, enrolled during active disease.

The chain links TRBV10-3 to TRBJ1-1, with D tentatively TRBD1 (5 bases). The CDR3 length is 14 residues. Germline CDR1 reads ENHRY; CDR2 reads SYGVKD. V shed 2 bases and J shed 3 bases, with 10 bases lying between them. The CDR3 here is CAISEGGRDTEAFF. CDR3 DNA sequence: TGTGCCATCAGTGAGGGCGGCAGGGACACTGAAGCTTTCTTT.

The J gene is TRBJ2-7, the V gene TRBV5-1; D remains unclear. Germline loops: CDR1 SGHRS, CDR2 YFSETQ. There are 12 residues in the CDR3. V shed 4 bases and J shed 6 bases, with 11 bases lying between them. CDR3 sequence: CASSRQTSEQYF. The CDR3 DNA is TGCGCCAGCAGCCGGCAGACATCCGAGCAGTACTTC.

As regards this clone: In the same sample, other DNA sequences code for this CDR3. The V gene is TRBV28, the J gene TRBJ1-1; no clear D gene. This CDR3 is 14 amino acids long. Germline assignment: CDR1 MDHEN and CDR2 SYDVKM. Trimming removed 4 bases from V and 1 base from J, with 10 bases in between. CDR3 amino acids: CASSYPSSNTEAFF. The DNA for the CDR3 is TGTGCCAGCAGTTATCCCTCTTCGAACACTGAAGCTTTCTTT.

This chain joins TRBV11-2 and TRBJ2-5, with a weak D call TRBD1 (5 bases). Germline V lookup: CDR1 SGHAT, CDR2 FQNNGV. The CDR3 length is 15 residues. The germline V and J ends were trimmed by 2 bases and 0 bases, with 10 bases remaining between them. The CDR3 region has the DNA TGTGCCAGCAGCTTAACAGCCAGGGACCAAGAGACCCAGTACTTC. Amino acid sequence: CASSLTARDQETQYF.

This sequence joins TRBV7-6 and TRBJ2-3; D not resolved. This CDR3 is built from 15 residues. In germline, CDR1 is SGHVS, CDR2 FNYEAQ. Trimming pared 1 base from V and 2 bases from J, leaving 10 bases between. The CDR3 region is CASSLGLAFTDTQYF. The CDR3 bases are TGTGCCAGCAGCTTAGGCTTAGCTTTCACAGATACGCAGTATTTT.

This sequence joins TRBV11-2 and TRBJ2-7, with a possible D match to TRBD2 (5 bases). V lost 5 bases and J 3 bases, leaving 11 bases between the germline ends. Germline CDR1 SGHAT, CDR2 FQNNGV. The CDR3 spans 13 residues. The CDR3 protein is CASSNTGFYEQYV. DNA for the CDR3: TGTGCCAGCAGCAACACGGGGTTCTACGAGCAGTACGTC.

The chain has TRBV25-1 and TRBJ1-1, with D possibly being TRBD1 (5 bases). Trimming left V 5 bases short and J 4 bases short, with 23 bases between. The CDR3 is 17 amino acids. Germline V lookup: CDR1 MGHDK, CDR2 SYGVNS. DNA for the CDR3: TGTGCCAGCAGTTCGTTCTTATTTGGGGGGGTTGCCACTGAAGCTTTCTTT. Its translation is CASSSFLFGGVATEAFF.

The chain has TRBV4-1 and TRBJ2-3, with D perhaps matching TRBD1 (7 bases). The CDR3 is 17 amino acids. V lost 4 bases, J lost 3 bases, and 20 bases lay in between. Germline CDR1 MGHRA, CDR2 YSYEKL. Written as DNA, the CDR3 is TGCGCCAGCAGCCTGGAGCAGGCAGGGGGGAGGACAGATACGCAGTATTTT. This encodes CASSLEQAGGRTDTQYF.

The rearrangement links TRBV4-2 to TRBJ2-5; D not resolved. CDR1 and CDR2 from the germline V gene are LGHNA and YNFKEQ. There are 13 residues in the CDR3. V was clipped by 4 bases and J by 5 bases, with 11 bases between them. CDR3: CASSRVVMETQYF. In DNA, the CDR3 is TGTGCCAGCAGCCGAGTGGTTATGGAGACCCAGTACTTC.